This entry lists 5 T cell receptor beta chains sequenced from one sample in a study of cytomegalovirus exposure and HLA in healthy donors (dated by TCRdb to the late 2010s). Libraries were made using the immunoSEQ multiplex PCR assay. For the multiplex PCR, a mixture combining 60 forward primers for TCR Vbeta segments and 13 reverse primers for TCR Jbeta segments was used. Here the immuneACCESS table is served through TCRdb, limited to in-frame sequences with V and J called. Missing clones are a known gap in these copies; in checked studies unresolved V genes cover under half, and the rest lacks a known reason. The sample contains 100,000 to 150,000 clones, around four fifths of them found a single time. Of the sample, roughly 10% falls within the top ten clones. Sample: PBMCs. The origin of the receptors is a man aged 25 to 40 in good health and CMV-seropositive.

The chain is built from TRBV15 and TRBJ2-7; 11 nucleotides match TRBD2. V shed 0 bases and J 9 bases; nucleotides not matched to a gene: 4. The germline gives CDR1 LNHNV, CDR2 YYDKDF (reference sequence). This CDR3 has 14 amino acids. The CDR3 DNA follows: TGTGCCACCAGCAGAGACACTAGCGGGAGTGGGCAGTACTTC. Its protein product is CATSRDTSGSGQYF.

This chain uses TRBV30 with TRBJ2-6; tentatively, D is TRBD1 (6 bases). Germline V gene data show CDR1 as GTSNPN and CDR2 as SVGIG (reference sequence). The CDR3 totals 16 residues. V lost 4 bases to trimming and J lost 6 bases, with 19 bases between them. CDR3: CAWTPLLTGSANVLTF. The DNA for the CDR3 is TGTGCCTGGACTCCCCTTCTGACAGGCTCGGCCAACGTCCTGACTTTC.

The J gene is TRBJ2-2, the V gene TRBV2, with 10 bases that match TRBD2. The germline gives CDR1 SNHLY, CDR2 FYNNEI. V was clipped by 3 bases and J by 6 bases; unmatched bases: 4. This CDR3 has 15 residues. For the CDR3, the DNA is TGTGCCAGCAGTGAGCTAGCGGGAGTTGCCGGGGAGCTGTTTTTT. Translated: CASSELAGVAGELFF.

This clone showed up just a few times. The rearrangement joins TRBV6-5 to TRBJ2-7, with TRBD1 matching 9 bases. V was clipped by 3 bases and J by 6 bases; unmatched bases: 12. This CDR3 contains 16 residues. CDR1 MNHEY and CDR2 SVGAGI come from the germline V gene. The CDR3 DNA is TGTGCCAGCAGTTATTCGCTCCGGGACAGGGCTACCGAGCAGTACTTC. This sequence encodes CASSYSLRDRATEQYF.

The CDR3 loop is CASIRGASTEAFF. The CDR3, as DNA: TGTGCCAGCATCCGGGGGGCAAGCACTGAAGCTTTCTTT. This chain links TRBV6-1 with TRBJ1-1; D is perhaps TRBD1 (6 bases). V dropped 7 bases and J dropped 4 bases, with 13 bases sitting between them. Germline V gene lookup returns CDR1 MNHNS and CDR2 SASEGT. CDR3 length: 13 amino acids.